This is a list of T cell receptor beta chains from one sample in a study of blood T cell repertoires in COVID-19. Only in-frame clones appear in the TCRdb table, and some are missing; sequencing was by immunoSEQ multiplex PCR. The sample lists approximately 230,000 clones, approximately 88% occurring once. Material for sequencing was peripheral blood. The receptor source for this set is a woman under 40 with COVID-19, enrolled during active disease. Each CDR3 is given with its conserved first and last residue. Fields, in order: V gene, J gene, clone size, CDR3 length, D gene, CDR3 DNA, CDR3 protein. D genes are given only for firm matches. Not all rows give a size; the values are once, few, many and, for expanded clones, a class.

>TRBV27|TRBJ2-1|.|14|TRBD2
TGTGCCAGCAGTTTCTGGACCTCGGGGGGAGAGCAGTTCTTC
CASSFWTSGGEQFF
>TRBV9|TRBJ2-1|.|15|TRBD2
TGTGCCAGCAGCGCCGGCGGGGGGGCGGTCCATGAGCAGTTCTTC
CASSAGGGAVHEQFF
>TRBV9|TRBJ2-4|.|14|TRBD1
TGTGCCAGCAGCGTAGGGGGACAGCAGGACATTCAGTACTTC
CASSVGGQQDIQYF
>TRBV7-6|TRBJ2-3|.|15|.
TGTGCCAGCAGCTTAGTTGGGAGGCCCACAGATACGCAGTATTTT
CASSLVGRPTDTQYF
>TRBV4-3|TRBJ2-5|.|15|.
TGCGCCAGCAGCCGGGGCAGCGGGTCTCAAGAGACCCAGTACTTC
CASSRGSGSQETQYF
>TRBV29-1|TRBJ2-3|.|14|TRBD1
TGCAGCGCCACTGGACAGGTTAGCACAGATACGCAGTATTTT
CSATGQVSTDTQYF
>TRBV4-1|TRBJ1-1|.|17|TRBD1
TGCGCCAGCAGCCAACAAAGACCGGGACAGGCCTACACTGAAGCTTTCTTT
CASSQQRPGQAYTEAFF
>TRBV28|TRBJ2-1|.|11|.
TGTGCCAGCAGTTTACCCCCCCCAGAGTTCTTC
CASSLPPPEFF
>TRBV10-3|TRBJ1-1|once|14|.
TGTGCCATCAGGAGTTTTCCCCTGAACACTGAAGCTTTCTTT
CAIRSFPLNTEAFF
>TRBV24-1|TRBJ2-6|.|10|.
TGTGCCACCAAGGGCAGGGGTCTGACTTTC
CATKGRGLTF
>TRBV7-9|TRBJ1-1|.|14|TRBD1
TGTGCCAGCAGCCACGGACAGGGGGACACTGAAGCTTTCTTT
CASSHGQGDTEAFF
>TRBV28|TRBJ1-2|.|15|.
TGTGCCAGCAGTCCTACGGGGGGCTGGGTCTATGGCTACACCTTC
CASSPTGGWVYGYTF
>TRBV7-2|TRBJ2-5|.|12|TRBD1
TGTGCCAGCAGCCGGGACAGGGCGTCCCAGTACTTC
CASSRDRASQYF
>TRBV5-1|TRBJ2-7|.|14|.
TGCGCCAGCAGCTTAGACAGTACCTCCTACGAGCAGTACTTC
CASSLDSTSYEQYF
>TRBV24-1|TRBJ2-3|.|18|TRBD2
TGTGCCACCAGTGATCCCCGACTAGCGGGGAGCCACACAGATACGCAGTATTTT
CATSDPRLAGSHTDTQYF
>TRBV6-5|TRBJ2-7|.|15|.
TGTGCCAGCAGTTACTCGAGCGGGCGGACCTACGAGCAGTACTTC
CASSYSSGRTYEQYF
>TRBV7-8|TRBJ2-2|.|15|TRBD2
TGTGCCAGCAGCTTGGGACTAGTCTCGGGCGGGGAGCTGTTTTTT
CASSLGLVSGGELFF
>TRBV9|TRBJ2-1|.|15|TRBD1
TGTGCCAGCAGCGCCTCGGGACAGGGCTACAATGAGCAGTTCTTC
CASSASGQGYNEQFF
>TRBV12-3/TRBV12-4|TRBJ2-3|.|10|.
TGTGCCAGCAGTTTCGGTACGCAGTATTTT
CASSFGTQYF
>TRBV18|TRBJ2-3|.|14|TRBD2
TGTGCCAGCTCACCGACTAGCGGGAGTGATACGCAGTATTTT
CASSPTSGSDTQYF
>TRBV30|TRBJ1-3|.|17|TRBD1
TGTGCCTGGAGTGTTAGGACAGGGTCTATCTCTGGAAACACCATATATTTT
CAWSVRTGSISGNTIYF
>TRBV27|TRBJ2-1|.|14|TRBD1
TGTGCCAGCAGTTGGCTGGGACAGGGTGGTGAGCAGTTCTTC
CASSWLGQGGEQFF
>TRBV2|TRBJ1-2|.|11|.
TGTGCCAGCAGTGACAGGGTAGGGTACACCTTC
CASSDRVGYTF
>TRBV5-8|TRBJ1-2|.|14|.
TGTGCCAGCAGCTTGGGGTTTGAGCCGGTCGGCTACACCTTC
CASSLGFEPVGYTF
>TRBV7-2|TRBJ2-5|.|15|TRBD1
TGTGCCAGCAGCCCGCCGGGACAGGGGGGGGAGACCCAGTACTTC
CASSPPGQGGETQYF
>TRBV12-3/TRBV12-4|TRBJ2-1|.|13|TRBD2
TGTGCCAGCAGAAGACTAGCTTACAATGAGCAGTTCTTC
CASRRLAYNEQFF
>TRBV2|TRBJ2-5|.|15|TRBD2
TGTGCCAGCCTGAAACTCCTAGCGGGCCAAGAGACCCAGTACTTC
CASLKLLAGQETQYF
>TRBV18|TRBJ1-5|.|12|.
TGTGCCAGCTCGGGGGGGAATCAGCCCCAGCATTTT
CASSGGNQPQHF
>TRBV6-2/TRBV6-3|TRBJ2-3|.|18|.
TGTGCCAGCAGTTACTCGCATCCCAGAGTAGCGGGCACAGATACGCAGTATTTT
CASSYSHPRVAGTDTQYF
>TRBV15|TRBJ1-1|.|14|.
TGTGCCACCAGCCGAGGAGAGATGAACACTGAAGCTTTCTTT
CATSRGEMNTEAFF
>TRBV7-2|TRBJ1-4|.|15|TRBD1
TGTGCCAGCAGCAAACAGGGGTATTCTAATGAAAAACTGTTTTTT
CASSKQGYSNEKLFF
>TRBV12-5|TRBJ2-1|.|14|TRBD2
TGTGCTAGTGTTCCTAGCGGGAGGGTTAATGAGCAGTTCTTC
CASVPSGRVNEQFF
>TRBV11-2|TRBJ1-1|.|12|TRBD1
TGTGCCAGCAGCTTCCGGGACAGTGAAGCTTTCTTT
CASSFRDSEAFF
>TRBV11-2|TRBJ2-1|.|15|.
TGTGCCAGCAGCTTAGGGCCGGGCTCCTACAATGAGCAGTTCTTC
CASSLGPGSYNEQFF
>TRBV4-3|TRBJ2-3|.|16|.
TGCGCCAGCAGCCAAGGGGTACAGGGCAGCACAGATACGCAGTATTTT
CASSQGVQGSTDTQYF
>TRBV28|TRBJ1-2|.|13|.
TGTGCCACCCACCTCGGAGAAAACTATGGCTACACCTTC
CATHLGENYGYTF
>TRBV7-8|TRBJ1-1|.|15|.
TGTGCCAGCAGCTTAGCAACCGGACAGCCCTCCGAAGCTTTCTTT
CASSLATGQPSEAFF
>TRBV28|TRBJ1-2|.|15|.
TGTGCCAGCAGTTCAAGGGGGGGCGAGGACTATGGCTACACCTTC
CASSSRGGEDYGYTF
>TRBV5-8|TRBJ2-5|.|17|TRBD2
TGTGCCAGCAGCTCGTACGGGACTAGCAAGTACCAAGAGACCCAGTACTTC
CASSSYGTSKYQETQYF
>TRBV10-1|TRBJ2-3|.|14|.
TGCGCCAGCAGTGAAGGGGGATTGAGAGATACGCAGTATTTT
CASSEGGLRDTQYF
>TRBV7-2|TRBJ1-1|.|13|TRBD1
TGTGCCAGCAGCTTGGGACAGGCCACTGAAGCTTTCTTT
CASSLGQATEAFF
>TRBV5-1|TRBJ1-4|.|17|.
TGCGCCAGCAGCTTGGGGGGTGGACAGACAACTAATGAAAAACTGTTTTTT
CASSLGGGQTTNEKLFF
>TRBV18|TRBJ1-5|.|14|.
TGTGCCAGCTCACCGGGAGAGAGCAATCAGCCCCAGCATTTT
CASSPGESNQPQHF
>TRBV30|TRBJ2-1|.|16|TRBD2
TGTGCCTGGAGTGTACTGGGACTAGCGGGTGGAAATGAGCAGTTCTTC
CAWSVLGLAGGNEQFF
>TRBV6-5|TRBJ2-7|.|12|.
TGTGCCAGCTCCCCGGGTCTATACGAGCAGTACTTC
CASSPGLYEQYF
>TRBV2|TRBJ2-3|.|14|TRBD1
TGTGCCACCGGTGAGGGACAGGGGGCAGATACGCAGTATTTT
CATGEGQGADTQYF
>TRBV19|TRBJ1-1|.|15|.
TGTGCCAGTAGTTCCCGGGGAGGGCTATTCACTGAAGCTTTCTTT
CASSSRGGLFTEAFF
>TRBV6-5|TRBJ2-3|once|13|.
TGTGCCAGCAGGACGGCGGGCACAGATACGCAGTATTTT
CASRTAGTDTQYF
>TRBV19|TRBJ1-2|once|14|TRBD1
TGTGCCAGTAGTCCACCACAGGGGAACTATGGCTACACCTTC
CASSPPQGNYGYTF
>TRBV28|TRBJ1-2|.|15|TRBD1
TGTGCCAGCAGTGACCAAACCGGGACAGGAGTCGGCTACACCTTC
CASSDQTGTGVGYTF
>TRBV23-1|TRBJ1-1|.|16|TRBD1
TGCGCCAGCAGACGATCCTGGGACAGGGAAGGCACTGAAGCTTTCTTT
CASRRSWDREGTEAFF
>TRBV7-2|TRBJ2-7|.|14|.
TGTGCCAGCAGCCTCCTTGACAGAGTCTACGAGCAGTACTTC
CASSLLDRVYEQYF
>TRBV5-1|TRBJ1-2|.|14|.
TGCGCCAGCAGCTTATCCGTAACTAACTATGGCTACACCTTC
CASSLSVTNYGYTF
>TRBV6-2/TRBV6-3|TRBJ1-2|.|15|TRBD1
TGTGCCAGCAGTTACTCCGGGACAGGGGTGAGTGGCTACACCTTC
CASSYSGTGVSGYTF